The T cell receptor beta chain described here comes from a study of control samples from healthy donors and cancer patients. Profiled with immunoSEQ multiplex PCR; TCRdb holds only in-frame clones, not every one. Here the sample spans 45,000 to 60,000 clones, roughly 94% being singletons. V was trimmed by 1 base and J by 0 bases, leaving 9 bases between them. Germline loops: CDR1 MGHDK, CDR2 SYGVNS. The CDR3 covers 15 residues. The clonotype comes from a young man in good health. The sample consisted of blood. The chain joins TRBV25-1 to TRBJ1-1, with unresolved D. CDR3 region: CASSEFGNLNTEAFF. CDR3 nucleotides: TGTGCCAGCAGTGAATTTGGCAACTTGAACACTGAAGCTTTCTTT. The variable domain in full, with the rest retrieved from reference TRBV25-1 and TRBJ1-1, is EADIYQTPRYLVIGTGKKITLECSQTMGHDKMYWYQQDPGMELHLIHYSYGVNSTEKGDLSSESTVSRIRTEHFPLTLESARPSHTSQYLCASSEFGNLNTEAFFGQGTRLTVV.